The rows below give T cell receptor beta chains drawn from one sample of a study of blood T cell repertoires in COVID-19. TCRdb's table, derived via immunoSEQ multiplex PCR, lists solely in-frame clones and lacks some. The data show a few hundred thousand clones, with 80% to 90% seen just once and about 4% held by the top ten. The sequenced sample consisted of peripheral blood. The source is a woman aged 40 to 50 with acute or convalescent COVID-19. CDR3s include the opening cysteine and the closing phenylalanine or tryptophan. Each record gives: J gene, D gene, CDR3 length, V gene, clone size, CDR3 DNA, CDR3 protein. A D gene is named only where the DNA matches it firmly. Size is stated for part of the rows, as once, few or many counts, or as a class when the clone is expanded.

TRBJ2-3,TRBD2,15,TRBV5-4,.,TGTGCCAGCAGCTCTGCGGGGGGTCGCACAGATACGCAGTATTTT,CASSSAGGRTDTQYF
TRBJ1-2,.,15,TRBV5-5,.,TGTGCCAGCAGCTTGGTCGTAGAGCCTAACTATGGCTACACCTTC,CASSLVVEPNYGYTF
TRBJ1-6,.,13,TRBV4-2,.,TGTGCCAGCAGCCAAGACCTAGTATCACCCCTCCACTTT,CASSQDLVSPLHF
TRBJ1-2,TRBD1,15,TRBV9,.,TGTGCCAGCAGCGCGGACAGGGACCCTTATACTGGCTACACCTTC,CASSADRDPYTGYTF
TRBJ1-2,.,13,TRBV19,.,TGTGCCAGTAAACAGCAAGCTAACTATGGCTACACCTTC,CASKQQANYGYTF
TRBJ1-6,TRBD1,19,TRBV30,.,TGTGCCTGGGCGACAGGGCGTCTACTTTCTAGCTCCTATAATTCACCCCTCCACTTT,CAWATGRLLSSSYNSPLHF
TRBJ2-3,.,15,TRBV6-6,few,TGTGCCAGCAGGCCAGGGAGGGGGGCCACAGATACGCAGTATTTT,CASRPGRGATDTQYF
TRBJ1-1,.,16,TRBV19,.,TGTGCCATCATTCACAGGGTTTTGGGTCTGGGGACTGAAGCTTTCTTT,CAIIHRVLGLGTEAFF
TRBJ2-3,TRBD2,14,TRBV18,.,TGTGCCAGCTCACGGCTAGCGGTAGTTGATACGCAGTATTTT,CASSRLAVVDTQYF
TRBJ1-4,.,14,TRBV7-2,.,TGTGCCAGCAGCCCCACAGGGCGGAATGAAAAACTGTTTTTT,CASSPTGRNEKLFF
TRBJ1-2,TRBD1,15,TRBV5-4,.,TGTGCCAGCAGCAGCCGGGACAGGAGTTTCTATGGCTACACCTTC,CASSSRDRSFYGYTF
TRBJ2-5,.,16,TRBV3-1/TRBV3-2,.,TGTGCCAGCAGCGATACCGGGACAAAGTTCGTAAAGACCCAGTACTTC,CASSDTGTKFVKTQYF
TRBJ1-1,.,12,TRBV12-3/TRBV12-4,few,TGTGCCAGCAGTTTATACAGAAGTGAAGCTTTCTTT,CASSLYRSEAFF
TRBJ1-4,TRBD1,18,TRBV23-1,.,TGCGCCAGCAGTCAACCCCGTCGACAGGGGGCAACTAATGAAAAACTGTTTTTT,CASSQPRRQGATNEKLFF
TRBJ1-6,TRBD1,14,TRBV19,once,TGTGCCAGTAAATCGGGACAGCCTAATTCACCCCTCCACTTT,CASKSGQPNSPLHF
TRBJ2-5,.,13,TRBV10-2,.,TGCGCCAGCGGGCATGGCGAACACGAGACCCAGTACTTC,CASGHGEHETQYF
TRBJ2-1,.,15,TRBV9,.,TGTGCCAGCAGCCCACGACAGACAGAGCGCAATGAGCAGTTCTTC,CASSPRQTERNEQFF
TRBJ2-2,TRBD2,17,TRBV3-1/TRBV3-2,.,TGTGCCAGCAGCCACCGTAGCGGGGTAGGAGGGGCCGGGGAGCTGTTTTTT,CASSHRSGVGGAGELFF
TRBJ1-1,.,15,TRBV7-2,.,TGTGCCAGCAGCTTAGTGGAGGGCCCGAACACTGAAGCTTTCTTT,CASSLVEGPNTEAFF
TRBJ1-6,.,16,TRBV4-1,.,TGCGCCAGCAGCCAAGGACAGAGCCCCTATAATTCACCCCTCCACTTT,CASSQGQSPYNSPLHF
TRBJ1-6,TRBD1,15,TRBV27,.,TGTGCCAGCAGTCTCTTACAGGGGGGGAATTCACCCCTCCACTTT,CASSLLQGGNSPLHF
TRBJ1-4,TRBD1,13,TRBV5-4,.,TGTGCCAGCAGCATAGACAGGGATGAAAAACTGTTTTTT,CASSIDRDEKLFF
TRBJ2-2,TRBD1,15,TRBV10-3,once,TGTGCCGCAACCCCCAGGGGGCCGGACACCGGGGAGCTGTTTTTT,CAATPRGPDTGELFF
TRBJ2-5,TRBD1,13,TRBV6-6,few,TGTGCCAGCAGTTCACAGGGGGCAGAGACCCAGTACTTC,CASSSQGAETQYF
TRBJ1-5,.,19,TRBV5-6,.,TGTGCCAGCAGCTTAGGGGGACAAAGTTTTTTGGGTAGCAATCAGCCCCAGCATTTT,CASSLGGQSFLGSNQPQHF
TRBJ1-1,TRBD1,15,TRBV18,.,TGTGCCAGCTCTCCCGGACAGGGATATAAGACTGAAGCTTTCTTT,CASSPGQGYKTEAFF
TRBJ1-1,TRBD1,14,TRBV10-3,few,TGTGCCATCAGTTCCCTGGGACAGGGGTCTGAAGCTTTCTTT,CAISSLGQGSEAFF
TRBJ2-3,TRBD2,16,TRBV5-4,.,TGTGCCAGCAGCACGAGGACTAGCGGGACCACAGATACGCAGTATTTT,CASSTRTSGTTDTQYF
TRBJ2-2,.,17,TRBV12-2,.,TGTGCAAGTCGCTTTCCTCCGGGACAGTCGAACACCGGGGAGCTGTTTTTT,CASRFPPGQSNTGELFF
TRBJ1-3,TRBD1,12,TRBV14,once,TGTGCCAGCAGACAGGGGGGAAACACCATATATTTT,CASRQGGNTIYF
TRBJ1-1,.,14,TRBV2,.,TGTGCCAGCAGTGAGGGCCAGATGAACACTGAAGCTTTCTTT,CASSEGQMNTEAFF
TRBJ2-1,.,15,TRBV9,once,TGTGCCAGCAGCCCTTCGGGAGCGGCGGGCAATGAGCAGTTCTTC,CASSPSGAAGNEQFF
TRBJ1-2,.,15,TRBV2,.,TGTGCCAGCAGTGAAGCGCTTGGGGGGGCCTATGGCTACACCTTC,CASSEALGGAYGYTF
TRBJ1-2,.,14,TRBV29-1,.,TGCAGCGTTCCGTCGGCAGGTTCTCACTATGGCTACACCTTC,CSVPSAGSHYGYTF
TRBJ2-1,TRBD2,17,TRBV10-3,.,TGTGCCATCGCTTTGTCCCAACTAGCGGGGGGGCTTGAAGAGCAGTTCTTC,CAIALSQLAGGLEEQFF
TRBJ1-2,TRBD1,14,TRBV7-9,.,TGTGCCAGCAGCTTAGAACAGGGGGTAGGAGGCTACACCTTC,CASSLEQGVGGYTF
TRBJ2-2,TRBD2,16,TRBV7-2,.,TGTGCCAGCAGCTCCAACCGGCGGGGGTACACCGGGGAGCTGTTTTTT,CASSSNRRGYTGELFF